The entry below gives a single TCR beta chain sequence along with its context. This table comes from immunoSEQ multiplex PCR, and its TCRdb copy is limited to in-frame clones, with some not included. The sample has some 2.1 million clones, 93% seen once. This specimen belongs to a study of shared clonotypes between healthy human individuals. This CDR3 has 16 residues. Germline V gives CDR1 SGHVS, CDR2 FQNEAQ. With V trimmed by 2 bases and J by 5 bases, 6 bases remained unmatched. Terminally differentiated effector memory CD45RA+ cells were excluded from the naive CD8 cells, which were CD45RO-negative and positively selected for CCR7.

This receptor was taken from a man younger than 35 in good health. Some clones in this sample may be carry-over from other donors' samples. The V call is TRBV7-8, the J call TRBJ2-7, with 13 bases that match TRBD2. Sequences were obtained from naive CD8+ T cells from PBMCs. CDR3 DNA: TGTGCCAGCAGCTTACGGACTAGCGGGAGTGTCAACGAGCAGTACTTC. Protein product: CASSLRTSGSVNEQYF.